These 30 T cell receptor beta chains originate from one sample sequenced in a study of control samples from healthy donors and cancer patients. Repertoires were generated with immunoSEQ multiplex PCR, while TCRdb's copy carries only in-frame clones and drops some. The sample includes 55,000 to 70,000 clones, approximately 90% seen only once; the top ten take under 0.95%. What was sequenced was PBMCs. The receptors come from a man aged 25 to 40 with colorectal cancer.

The gene calls are TRBV9 and TRBJ1-1; no reliable D call. The germline gives CDR1 SGDLS, CDR2 YYNGEE. The CDR3 loop spans 14 amino acids. Between the trimmed V and J ends, which lost 0 bases and 3 bases, there was a span of 9 bases. The CDR3 nucleotides read TGTGCCAGCAGCGTAGAGGTAGGACACACTGAAGCTTTCTTT. As protein: CASSVEVGHTEAFF. The whole variable domain, filled in from reference TRBV9 and TRBJ1-1, reads DSGVTQTPKHLITATGQRVTLRCSPRSGDLSVYWYQQSLDQGLQFLIQYYNGEERAKGNILERFSAQQFPDLHSELNLSSLELGDSALYFCASSVEVGHTEAFFGQGTRLTVV.

The V call is TRBV7-8, the J call TRBJ1-5; D is perhaps TRBD1 (5 bases). Germline CDR1 is SGHVS and CDR2 is FQNEAQ. V was shortened by 2 bases and J by 3 bases, with 11 bases between the two germline ends. The CDR3 extends over 15 amino acids. The DNA for the CDR3 is TGTGCCAGCAGCTTAAGCAGGGAGGCCAATCAGCCCCAGCATTTT. Residues: CASSLSREANQPQHF. The variable domain in full, completed from reference TRBV7-8 and TRBJ1-5, reads GAGVSQSPRYKVAKRGQDVALRCDPISGHVSLFWYQQALGQGPEFLTYFQNEAQLDKSGLPSDRFFAERPEGSVSTLKIQRTQQEDSAVYLCASSLSREANQPQHFGDGTRLSIL.

The chain employs TRBV12-3 or TRBV12-4 and TRBJ1-1; no clear D gene. This CDR3 contains 13 residues. The V end lost 6 bases, the J end lost 4 bases, and 12 bases lay between the germline ends. The CDR3 region is CASSPPIRTEAFF. The CDR3 nucleotides are TGTGCCAGCAGCCCCCCCATTCGCACTGAAGCTTTCTTT.

CDR3 nucleotide sequence: TGTGCCAGCAGCTTAGCAGGGACATCCTACGAGCAGTACTTC. This translates into CASSLAGTSYEQYF. V is TRBV7-2 and J is TRBJ2-7; maybe TRBD1 (6 bases). The CDR3 is 14 residues long. Germline V CDR1 and CDR2: SGHTA, FQGNSA. V was pared by 0 bases and J by 1 base, with 7 bases between. Complete variable domain (other parts from reference TRBV7-2 and TRBJ2-7): GAGVSQSPSNKVTEKGKDVELRCDPISGHTALYWYRQSLGQGLEFLIYFQGNSAPDKSGLPSDRFSAERTGGSVSTLTIQRTQQEDSAVYLCASSLAGTSYEQYFGPGTRLTVT.

The rearrangement uses TRBV27 and TRBJ1-2, with TRBD1 identical over 8 bases. The germline gives CDR1 MNHEY, CDR2 SMNVEV (reference sequence). The CDR3 extends over 13 amino acids. V lost 3 bases, J lost 4 bases, and 1 base stayed unmatched. CDR3 sequence (DNA): TGTGCCAGCAGTTTTGGACAGGGCTATGGCTACACCTTC. It translates to CASSFGQGYGYTF.

The V gene is TRBV13, the J gene TRBJ1-6, with 7 bases lining up with TRBD1. This CDR3 has 17 amino acids. Looked up from germline, CDR1 is PRHDT and CDR2 is FYEKMQ (reference sequence). The V gene end was trimmed by 4 bases and the J gene end by 1 base; junction bases not matched to a gene: 7. The CDR3 coding sequence is TGTGCCAGCAGCTCCCGACAGGGAAGTTCCTATAATTCACCCCTCCACTTT. It codes for CASSSRQGSSYNSPLHF.

The chain is built from TRBV4-3 and TRBJ2-7; D perhaps matches TRBD1 (5 bases). The V end lost 4 bases, the J end lost 5 bases, and 12 bases lay between the germline ends. Germline CDR1 reads LGHNA; CDR2 reads YSLEER. This CDR3 is 13 amino acids long. Here the CDR3 reads CASSLRRADEQYF. CDR3 nucleotide sequence: TGCGCCAGCAGCCTGCGCAGGGCGGACGAGCAGTACTTC.

This chain links TRBV6-5 with TRBJ1-2, with D possibly TRBD1 on 6 matching bases. Germline loops: CDR1 MNHEY, CDR2 SVGAGI. The CDR3 runs to 15 residues. The V end lost 10 bases, the J end lost 3 bases, and 21 bases lay between the germline ends. The CDR3 protein is CATGRGGSEDYGYTF. DNA of the CDR3: TGTGCCACCGGCAGAGGGGGTTCAGAGGACTATGGCTACACCTTC.

The chain joins TRBV7-9 to TRBJ2-1; 9 bases map to TRBD1. This CDR3 spans 14 amino acids. V dropped 3 bases and J dropped 8; count of bases not matched to a gene: 5. CDR1 and CDR2 from the germline V gene are SEHNR and FQNEAQ (reference sequence). The chain's CDR3 is CASSLGQGRDEQFF. The CDR3 nucleotides are TGTGCCAGCAGCTTGGGACAGGGTAGGGATGAGCAGTTCTTC.

This CDR3 is CASSLVSQATLAFF. The CDR3 coding sequence is TGTGCCAGCAGCTTAGTTTCACAGGCTACGCTGGCTTTCTTT. The gene calls are TRBV7-2 and TRBJ1-1, with D possibly TRBD1 on 5 matching bases. CDR1 SGHTA and CDR2 FQGNSA come from the germline V gene. The length of the CDR3 is 14 residues. V lost 1 base and J 11 bases, leaving 17 bases between the germline ends.

The chain is built from TRBV3-1 (or the pseudogene TRBV3-2) and TRBJ2-7; no definite D call. Germline CDR1 LGHDT, CDR2 YNNKEL (reference sequence). This CDR3 region has 14 residues. V lost 1 base to trimming and J lost 3 bases, with 10 bases between them. CDR3 loop: CASSQGINLYEQYF. CDR3 nucleotide sequence: TGTGCCAGCAGCCAAGGGATTAACCTCTACGAGCAGTACTTC.

The rearrangement links TRBV20-1 to TRBJ1-2; D unclear. Germline V gives CDR1 DFQATT, CDR2 SNEGSKA (reference sequence). Trimming removed 3 bases at V and 3 bases at J, with 17 bases between. This CDR3 has 15 residues. The CDR3 nucleotides are TGCAGTGCTAGTCGCACAGATGGAGCGGACTATGGCTACACCTTC. Translation gives CSASRTDGADYGYTF.

This rearrangement joins TRBV7-9 to TRBJ2-3, with D possibly matching TRBD1 (6 bases). In germline, CDR1 is SEHNR, CDR2 FQNEAQ (reference sequence). The ends were cut back, 4 bases at V and 0 bases at J, with 17 bases in the middle. The CDR3 sequence is 17 residues long. The CDR3 coding sequence is TGTGCCAGCAGCTCTCATCTTAGGACAGATAGCACAGATACGCAGTATTTT. Residues: CASSSHLRTDSTDTQYF.

The chain uses TRBV9 and TRBJ2-7; D possibly uses TRBD1 or TRBD2 (5 bases each). CDR3 size: 16 residues. V gave up 3 bases and J gave up 2 bases, with 18 bases separating them. The germline V gene has CDR1 SGDLS and CDR2 YYNGEE. CDR3 sequence reads: CASSERPGPSPYEQYF. Here the CDR3 DNA reads TGTGCCAGCAGCGAGAGGCCGGGGCCGTCACCCTACGAGCAGTACTTC.

The V call is TRBV29-1, the J call TRBJ2-1; D unclear. Germline V CDR1 and CDR2: SQVTM, ANQGSEA. This CDR3 region has 11 residues. V was shortened by 3 bases and J by 7 bases, with 7 bases between the two germline ends. CDR3 sequence reads: CSVDGGNEQFF. DNA of the CDR3: TGCAGCGTTGATGGTGGGAATGAGCAGTTCTTC.

The CDR3, as DNA: TGCGCCAGCAGCTTGGATATTAGCAATGAGCAGTTCTTC. This encodes CASSLDISNEQFF. The chain joins TRBV5-1 to TRBJ2-1; D not certain. Germline V lookup: CDR1 SGHRS, CDR2 YFSETQ. The CDR3 sequence is 13 residues long. Between the trimmed V and J ends, which lost 0 bases and 6 bases, there was a span of 7 bases.

V gene TRBV5-1 combines with J gene TRBJ2-6; D is unresolved. Germline V gene data show CDR1 as SGHRS and CDR2 as YFSETQ. V dropped 5 bases and J dropped 2 bases, with 11 bases sitting between them. The CDR3 is 15 amino acids. CDR3 sequence reads: CASSTTAAGANVLTF. The CDR3 region has the DNA TGCGCCAGCAGTACCACGGCAGCTGGGGCCAACGTCCTGACTTTC.

CDR3 sequence reads: CASSYSGPDTQYF. CDR3 nucleotides: TGTGCCAGCAGTTACTCGGGACCAGATACGCAGTATTTT. V gene TRBV6-2 or TRBV6-3 combines with J gene TRBJ2-3; tentatively, D is TRBD1 or TRBD2 (5 bases each). The CDR3 sequence is 13 residues long. Germline V gene lookup returns CDR1 MNHEY and CDR2 SVGEGT. Trimming cost V 0 bases and J 4 bases, with 5 bases left between them.

V usage is TRBV7-2 and J usage is TRBJ1-1; D gene ambiguous. The CDR3 is made up of 15 amino acids. In germline, CDR1 is SGHTA, CDR2 FQGNSA. Trimming pared 2 bases from V and 5 bases from J, leaving 15 bases between. CDR3 DNA: TGTGCCAGCAGCTTAAACCCAGAAGGCGGAACTGAAGCTTTCTTT. This sequence encodes CASSLNPEGGTEAFF.

This clone was detected once. This chain joins TRBV18 and TRBJ2-3; TRBD2 agrees at 10 bases. This CDR3 is built from 16 residues. CDR1 and CDR2 from the germline V gene are KGHSH and LQKENI. V dropped 2 bases and J dropped 2; count of bases not matched to a gene: 4. The CDR3 nucleotides read TGTGCCAGCTCACCAGGTAGCGGGGGGCACACAGATACGCAGTATTTT. Its protein product is CASSPGSGGHTDTQYF.

This chain uses TRBV6-2 or TRBV6-3 with TRBJ2-3; D unclear. The length of the CDR3 is 16 residues. Per the germline V gene, CDR1 is MNHEY and CDR2 is SVGEGT. Trimming pared 0 bases from V and 5 bases from J, leaving 15 bases between. The CDR3 loop reads CASSYSDGVVVDTQYF. In DNA, the CDR3 is TGTGCCAGCAGTTACTCGGACGGAGTTGTCGTAGATACGCAGTATTTT.

The gene calls are TRBV5-5 and TRBJ1-1; D might be TRBD1 (6 bases). Per the germline V gene, CDR1 is SGHKS and CDR2 is YYEKEE (reference sequence). The CDR3 totals 14 residues. The ends were cut back, 3 bases at V and 2 bases at J, with 11 bases in the middle. The CDR3 loop reads CASSYGQRNTEAFF. The CDR3 nucleotides are TGTGCCAGCAGCTACGGACAGCGTAACACTGAAGCTTTCTTT.

The rearrangement uses TRBV5-4 and TRBJ2-2, with 15 bases matching TRBD2. This CDR3 has 17 residues. In germline, CDR1 is SGHNT, CDR2 YYREEE (reference sequence). After removal of 3 bases from V and 6 bases from J, the junction contained 6 bases not matched to a gene. CDR3 bases: TGTGCCAGCAGCTCATGGGGACTAGCGGGGGGCGCCGGGGAGCTGTTTTTT. Its translation: CASSSWGLAGGAGELFF.

In nucleotides, the CDR3 is TGTGCCAGCAGCGGACAGGGGGAGGGTTCACCCCTCCACTTT. Translating it yields CASSGQGEGSPLHF. The rearrangement uses TRBV7-8 and TRBJ1-6; 10 bases line up with TRBD1. Trimming removed 5 bases from V and 9 bases from J; junction bases left unmatched: 4. Per germline, CDR1 SGHVS and CDR2 FQNEAQ. This CDR3 comprises 14 residues. The full variable domain, with the rest looked up from reference TRBV7-8 and TRBJ1-6, is GAGVSQSPRYKVAKRGQDVALRCDPISGHVSLFWYQQALGQGPEFLTYFQNEAQLDKSGLPSDRFFAERPEGSVSTLKIQRTQQEDSAVYLCASSGQGEGSPLHFGNGTRLTVT.

The chain recombines TRBV5-1 with TRBJ2-5; D perhaps matches TRBD1 (5 bases). The CDR3 contains 14 residues. Germline CDR1 and CDR2: SGHRS and YFSETQ. The V and J ends lost 9 bases and 4 bases respectively, with 19 bases between them. The CDR3 DNA sequence: TGCGCCACCTCCCCTTTGGGGCAGGGAGAGACCCAGTACTTC. It codes for CATSPLGQGETQYF. Variable domain in full (rest from reference TRBV5-1 and TRBJ2-5): KAGVTQTPRYLIKTRGQQVTLSCSPISGHRSVSWYQQTPGQGLQFLFEYFSETQRNKGNFPGRFSGRQFSNSRSEMNVSTLELGDSALYLCATSPLGQGETQYFGPGTRLLVL.

The V and J genes are TRBV29-1 and TRBJ2-3, with D possibly being TRBD1 (5 bases). Trimming stripped 4 bases from V and 1 base from J, with 12 bases between. Germline-derived CDR1 and CDR2 are SQVTM and ANQGSEA. The CDR3 covers 14 residues. The CDR3 reads CSVGNRWGTDTQYF. CDR3 DNA: TGCAGCGTTGGGAACAGGTGGGGCACAGATACGCAGTATTTT.

The chain couples TRBV4-3 to TRBJ2-7; 9 nucleotides align to TRBD2. The length of the CDR3 is 18 residues. Germline CDR1 LGHNA, CDR2 YSLEER. V trimming: 0 bases; J trimming: 4 bases; junction bases outside the gene matches: 13. The CDR3 sequence is CASSQDVERGAKYYEQYF. The DNA for the CDR3 is TGCGCCAGCAGCCAAGATGTGGAGCGGGGGGCCAAATATTACGAGCAGTACTTC.

The chain combines TRBV11-2 with TRBJ2-5, with a tentative D call TRBD2 (5 bases). CDR1 SGHAT and CDR2 FQNNGV come from the germline V gene. Trimming left V 6 bases short and J 5 bases short, with 19 bases between. The CDR3 loop spans 15 amino acids. This CDR3 is CASRLEVLQEETQYF. CDR3 nucleotide sequence: TGTGCCAGCAGATTGGAGGTGTTGCAAGAGGAGACCCAGTACTTC.

The table lists this clone with a count of one. The V gene is TRBV5-1, the J gene TRBJ1-6; D not certain. Germline CDR1 is SGHRS and CDR2 is YFSETQ. The CDR3 spans 16 residues. The V and J ends lost 4 bases and 0 bases respectively, with 11 bases between them. The chain's CDR3 is CASSAGPSSYNSPLHF. As DNA, the CDR3 is TGCGCCAGCAGCGCCGGACCGAGCTCCTATAATTCACCCCTCCACTTT.

This chain joins TRBV2 and TRBJ1-6; TRBD1 is a possible D gene (5 bases). Between the trimmed V and J ends, which lost 2 bases and 8 bases, there was a span of 16 bases. The germline V gene encodes CDR1 SNHLY and CDR2 FYNNEI. The CDR3 is made up of 16 amino acids. As DNA, the CDR3 is TGTGCCAGCAGTGAAAACAAGAGGGGCTCGGATTCACCCCTCCACTTT. As protein: CASSENKRGSDSPLHF.